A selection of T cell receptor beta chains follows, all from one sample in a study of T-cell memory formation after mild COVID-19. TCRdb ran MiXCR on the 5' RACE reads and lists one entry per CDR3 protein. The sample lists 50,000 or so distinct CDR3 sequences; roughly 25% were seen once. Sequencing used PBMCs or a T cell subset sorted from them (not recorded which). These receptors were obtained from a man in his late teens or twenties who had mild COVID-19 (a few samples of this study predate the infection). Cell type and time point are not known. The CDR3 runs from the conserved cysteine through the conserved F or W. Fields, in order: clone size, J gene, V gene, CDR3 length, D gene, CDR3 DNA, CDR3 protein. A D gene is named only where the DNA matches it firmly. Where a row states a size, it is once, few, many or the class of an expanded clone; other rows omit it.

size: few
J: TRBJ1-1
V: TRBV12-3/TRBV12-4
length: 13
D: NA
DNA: TGTGCCAGCAGTTTTTTTATAGGTAGAGAAGCTTTCTTT
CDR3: CASSFFIGREAFF

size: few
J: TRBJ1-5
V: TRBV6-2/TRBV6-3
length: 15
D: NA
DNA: TGTGCCAGCAGCTGGGACGATGGGGGCAATCAGCCCCAGCATTTT
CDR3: CASSWDDGGNQPQHF

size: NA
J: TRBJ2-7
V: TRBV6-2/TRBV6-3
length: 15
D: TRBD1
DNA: TGTGCCAGCACCCTCTTAGGGGGCAGTTCCTACGAGCAGTACTTC
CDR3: CASTLLGGSSYEQYF

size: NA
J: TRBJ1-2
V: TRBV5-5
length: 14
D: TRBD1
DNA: TGTGCCAGCAGCCCGACAGGGGGAAACTATGGCTACACCTTC
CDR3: CASSPTGGNYGYTF

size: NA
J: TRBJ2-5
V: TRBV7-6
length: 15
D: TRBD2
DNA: TGTGCCAGCAGCTTAGTAGCGGGGGGGCGAGAGACCCAGTACTTC
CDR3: CASSLVAGGRETQYF

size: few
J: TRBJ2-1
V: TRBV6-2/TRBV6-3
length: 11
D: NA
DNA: TGTGCCAGCAGTTACGCTCATGAGCAGTTCTTC
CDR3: CASSYAHEQFF

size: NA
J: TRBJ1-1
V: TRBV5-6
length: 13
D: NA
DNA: TGTGCCAGCAGCTTGGCGGTGAACACTGAAGCTTTCTTT
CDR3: CASSLAVNTEAFF

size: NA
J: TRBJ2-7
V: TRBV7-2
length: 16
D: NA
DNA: TGTGCCAGCAGCTTAGGTTTCGGGGGTAGTGCGTACGAGCAGTACTTC
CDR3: CASSLGFGGSAYEQYF

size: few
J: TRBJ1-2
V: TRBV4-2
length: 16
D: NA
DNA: TGTGCCTGTGGGGCCGCCGGCCGAGACAGATCGGATGGCTACACCTTC
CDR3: CACGAAGRDRSDGYTF

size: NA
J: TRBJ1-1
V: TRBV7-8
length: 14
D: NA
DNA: TGTGCCAGCAGGTCAGGTAATGGAATTGATGAAGCTTTCTTT
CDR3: CASRSGNGIDEAFF

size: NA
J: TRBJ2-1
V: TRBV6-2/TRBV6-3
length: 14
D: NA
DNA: TGTGCCAGCAGTTACTCGTGGGGCAGGTATGAGCAGTTCTTC
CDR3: CASSYSWGRYEQFF

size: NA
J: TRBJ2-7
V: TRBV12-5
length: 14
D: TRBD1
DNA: TGTGCTAGTGGTTTAGGGACAGGATCCTACGAGCAGTACTTC
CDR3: CASGLGTGSYEQYF

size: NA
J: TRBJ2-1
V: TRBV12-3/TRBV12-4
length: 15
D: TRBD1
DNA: TGTGCCAGCAGTTTCGCGACAGGGGACGACAATGAGCAGTTCTTC
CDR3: CASSFATGDDNEQFF

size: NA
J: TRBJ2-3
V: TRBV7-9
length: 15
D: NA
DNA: TGTGCCAGCAGCCTCCGGGACCAGGAGACAGATACGCAGTATTTT
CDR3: CASSLRDQETDTQYF

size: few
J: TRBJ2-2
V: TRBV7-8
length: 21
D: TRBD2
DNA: TGTGCCAGCAGAGCCCTAGCGGGGGCCCTTCCCTACGCCCTAAACACCGGGGAGCTGTTTTTT
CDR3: CASRALAGALPYALNTGELFF

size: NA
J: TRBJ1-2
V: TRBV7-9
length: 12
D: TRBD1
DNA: TGTGCCAGCAGCTTAGAGTGGGACAGGGAAACGTTC
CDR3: CASSLEWDRETF

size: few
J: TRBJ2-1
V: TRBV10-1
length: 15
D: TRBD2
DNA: TGCGCCAGCAGTGAAAAAACGGGGGGTTACAATGAGCAGTTCTTC
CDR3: CASSEKTGGYNEQFF

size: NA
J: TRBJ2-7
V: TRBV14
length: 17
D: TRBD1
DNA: TGTGCCAGCAGCCTCATAGCCGGGACAGGGTATACCTACGAGCAGTACTTC
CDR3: CASSLIAGTGYTYEQYF

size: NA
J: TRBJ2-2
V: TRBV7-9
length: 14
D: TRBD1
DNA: TGTGCCAGCAGCTTAACTAGGACAGGGCGGGAGCTGTTTTTT
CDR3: CASSLTRTGRELFF

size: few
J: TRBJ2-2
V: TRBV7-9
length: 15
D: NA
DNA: TGTGCCAGCAGCTTAGTCCGGCTAGCGAGCGGGGAGCTGTTTTTT
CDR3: CASSLVRLASGELFF

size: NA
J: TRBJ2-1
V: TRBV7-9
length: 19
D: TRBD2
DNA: TGTGCCAGCAGCTCGGGGGGGGCCCCAATCTCTAGCTCCTACAATGAGCAGTTCTTC
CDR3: CASSSGGAPISSSYNEQFF

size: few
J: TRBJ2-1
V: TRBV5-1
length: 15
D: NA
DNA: TGCGCCAGCAGCCCCACAGCGGGCTTCTACAATGAGCAGTTCTTC
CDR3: CASSPTAGFYNEQFF

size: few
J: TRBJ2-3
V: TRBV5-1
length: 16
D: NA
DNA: TGCGCTACCCACCCGGGCGGCTTGGTCAGCACAGATACGCAGTATTTT
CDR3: CATHPGGLVSTDTQYF

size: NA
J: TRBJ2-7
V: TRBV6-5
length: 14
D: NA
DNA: TGTGCCAGCAGTAACCGGGGCGCCGGCTACGAGCAGTACTTC
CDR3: CASSNRGAGYEQYF

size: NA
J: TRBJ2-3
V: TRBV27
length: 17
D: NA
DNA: TGTGCCAGCAGCCACACCGGGCTAGTCGAAAGCACAGATACGCAGTATTTT
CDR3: CASSHTGLVESTDTQYF

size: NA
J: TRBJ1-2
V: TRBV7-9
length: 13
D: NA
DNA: TGTGCCAGCAGCTACCGGGCACGATATGGCTACACCTTC
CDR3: CASSYRARYGYTF

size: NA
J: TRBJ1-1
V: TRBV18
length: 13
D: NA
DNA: TGTGCCAGCTCTCCGGAGGGTACCCCTGAAGCTTTCTTT
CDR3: CASSPEGTPEAFF

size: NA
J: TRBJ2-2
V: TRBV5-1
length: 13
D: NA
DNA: TGCGCCAGCAGCTTGGGGACACCCGGGGAGCTGTTTTTT
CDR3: CASSLGTPGELFF

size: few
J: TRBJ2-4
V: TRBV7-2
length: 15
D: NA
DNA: TGTGCCAGCAGCGAAAGAATTTGGGCCAAAAACATTCAGTACTTC
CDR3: CASSERIWAKNIQYF

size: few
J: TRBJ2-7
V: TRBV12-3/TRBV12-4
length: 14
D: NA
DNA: TGTGCCAGCAGTGGACTTTCGAGCTCCTACGAGCAGTACTTC
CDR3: CASSGLSSSYEQYF

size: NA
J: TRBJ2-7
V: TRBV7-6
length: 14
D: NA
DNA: TGTGCCAGCAGCAAGAGGAGGGGGGCTTACGAGCAGTACTTC
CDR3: CASSKRRGAYEQYF

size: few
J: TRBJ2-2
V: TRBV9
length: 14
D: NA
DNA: TGTGCCAGCCGGGACCCCGCCACGAACGGGGAGCTGTTTTTT
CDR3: CASRDPATNGELFF

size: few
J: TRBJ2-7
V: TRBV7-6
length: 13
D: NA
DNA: TGTGCCAGCAGCTTAGCCACCTCCTACGAGCAGTACTTC
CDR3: CASSLATSYEQYF

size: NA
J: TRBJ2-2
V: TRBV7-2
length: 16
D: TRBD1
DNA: TGTGCCAGCAGCTCCGACAGGGCGGGGAACACCGGGGAGCTGTTTTTT
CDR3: CASSSDRAGNTGELFF

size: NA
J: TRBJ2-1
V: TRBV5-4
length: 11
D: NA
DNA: TGTGCCAGCAGCTGGGGGCATGAGCAGTTCTTC
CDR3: CASSWGHEQFF

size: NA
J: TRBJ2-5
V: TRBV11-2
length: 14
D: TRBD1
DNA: TGTGCCAGCAGTTTAACAGGGGCAGGAGAGACCCAGTACTTC
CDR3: CASSLTGAGETQYF

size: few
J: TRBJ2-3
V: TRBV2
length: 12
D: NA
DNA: TGTGCCAGCAGTCCGTTCCCAGATACGCAGTATTTT
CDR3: CASSPFPDTQYF

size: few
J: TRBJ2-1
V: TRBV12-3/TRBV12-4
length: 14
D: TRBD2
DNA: TGTGCCAGCTCGGTACTCGGGGGGGCCTATGAGCAGTTCTTC
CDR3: CASSVLGGAYEQFF

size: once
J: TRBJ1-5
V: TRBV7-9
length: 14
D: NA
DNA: TGTGCCAGCGGCCCCCGGGCCCTCGATCAGCCCCAGCATTTT
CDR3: CASGPRALDQPQHF

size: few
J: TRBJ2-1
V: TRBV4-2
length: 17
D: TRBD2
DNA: TGTGCCAGCAGCCCCGAAGCGGGACCTGGGGTGTACAATGAGCAGTTCTTC
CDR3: CASSPEAGPGVYNEQFF

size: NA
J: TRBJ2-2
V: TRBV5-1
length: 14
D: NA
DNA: TGCGCCAGCAGCTTAGATTGGAACACCGGGGAGCTGTTTTTT
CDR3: CASSLDWNTGELFF

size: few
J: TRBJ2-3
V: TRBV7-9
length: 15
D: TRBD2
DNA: TGTGCCAGCTGGCCCTTGGGCGGGGGGCCAGATACGCAGTATTTT
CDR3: CASWPLGGGPDTQYF

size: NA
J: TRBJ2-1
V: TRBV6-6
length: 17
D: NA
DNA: TGTGCCAGCACACCGGAGGGGGCCCGGGGGGCCTACAATGAGCAGTTCTTC
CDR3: CASTPEGARGAYNEQFF

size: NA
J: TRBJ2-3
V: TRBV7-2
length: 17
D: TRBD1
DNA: TGTGCCAGCAGTTCGCCCCGGGACAGGGGGGACACAGATACGCAGTATTTT
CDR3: CASSSPRDRGDTDTQYF

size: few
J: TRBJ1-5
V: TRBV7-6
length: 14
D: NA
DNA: TGTGCCAGCAGCTTAGTGCAGGGCGGACAGCCCCAGCATTTT
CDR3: CASSLVQGGQPQHF

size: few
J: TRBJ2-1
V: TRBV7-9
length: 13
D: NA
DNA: TGTGCCAGCAGCCCTGAGTTATACAATGAGCAGTTCTTC
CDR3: CASSPELYNEQFF

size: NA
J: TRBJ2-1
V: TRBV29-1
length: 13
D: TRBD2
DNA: TGCAGCGGACGACTAGCGAGGTACAATGAGCAGTTCTTC
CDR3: CSGRLARYNEQFF

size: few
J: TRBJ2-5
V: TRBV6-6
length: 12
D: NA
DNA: TGTGCCATACGGACACCACAAGAGACCCAGTACTTC
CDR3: CAIRTPQETQYF

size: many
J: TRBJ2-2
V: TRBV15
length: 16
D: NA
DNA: TGTGCCACCAGCAGCCCCTATGAAGGGAACACCGGGGAGCTGTTTTTT
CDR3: CATSSPYEGNTGELFF

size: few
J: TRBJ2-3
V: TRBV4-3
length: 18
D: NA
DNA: TGCGCCAGCAGCCAATACGCTGGCAGGGGATCCCCCACCAATACGCAGTATTTT
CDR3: CASSQYAGRGSPTNTQYF